This entry lists 32 T cell receptor beta chains sequenced from one sample in a study of blood T cell repertoires in COVID-19. Here immunoSEQ multiplex PCR was the method, and the copy in TCRdb shows in-frame clones only, minus some. Here the sample spans approximately 240,000 clones, approximately 80% being singletons. Sample: PBMCs or T cells enriched from blood (not recorded which). The source of these receptors is a woman in her thirties or forties with acute COVID-19.

The genes are TRBV5-1 and TRBJ1-1, with 9 bases that match TRBD1. The CDR3 is 19 amino acids. With V trimmed by 4 bases and J by 5 bases, 21 bases remained unmatched. CDR1 and CDR2 from the germline V gene are SGHRS and YFSETQ. This CDR3 is CASSKSPTGTGNLRTEAFF. CDR3 bases: TGCGCCAGCAGCAAATCCCCTACCGGGACAGGGAATCTTAGGACTGAAGCTTTCTTT. The full variable domain, in which reference TRBV5-1 and TRBJ1-1 provide the parts outside the CDR3, is KAGVTQTPRYLIKTRGQQVTLSCSPISGHRSVSWYQQTPGQGLQFLFEYFSETQRNKGNFPGRFSGRQFSNSRSEMNVSTLELGDSALYLCASSKSPTGTGNLRTEAFFGQGTRLTVV.

The rearrangement links TRBV11-2 to TRBJ2-2; the D gene is possibly TRBD1 (5 bases). Trimming shortened V by 3 bases and J by 4 bases, and 12 bases separated the two germline ends. The germline gives CDR1 SGHAT, CDR2 FQNNGV. CDR3 size: 15 residues. The CDR3: CASSLDKLLTGELFF. As DNA, the CDR3 is TGTGCCAGCAGCTTGGACAAACTCCTCACCGGGGAGCTGTTTTTT.

This clone appeared once. The chain has TRBV28 and TRBJ2-5; 13 nucleotides match TRBD2. Per germline, CDR1 MDHEN and CDR2 SYDVKM. The CDR3 is made up of 17 amino acids. V shed 2 bases and J 5 bases; nucleotides not matched to a gene: 8. CDR3 residues: CASSLGGLAGVWETQYF. In DNA form, the CDR3 reads TGTGCCAGCAGTTTAGGAGGACTAGCGGGAGTTTGGGAGACCCAGTACTTC.

The J gene is TRBJ1-4, the V gene TRBV5-1; no firm D call. This CDR3 comprises 14 residues. Germline loops: CDR1 SGHRS, CDR2 YFSETQ. The ends were cut back, 0 bases at V and 8 bases at J, with 11 bases in the middle. In nucleotides, the CDR3 is TGCGCCAGCAGCTTGGAGCAGACAAGGGAAAAACTGTTTTTT. Protein: CASSLEQTREKLFF.

The V call is TRBV15, the J call TRBJ1-4, with D unresolved. The CDR3 covers 16 residues. Between the trimmed V and J ends, which lost 0 bases and 3 bases, there was a span of 11 bases. Germline V gene data show CDR1 as LNHNV and CDR2 as YYDKDF (reference sequence). Written as DNA, the CDR3 is TGTGCCACCAGCAGAGATTCGGTGGCGGCTAATGAAAAACTGTTTTTT. It encodes CATSRDSVAANEKLFF.

The J gene is TRBJ2-7, the V gene TRBV7-8, with 8 nucleotides matching TRBD1. V lost 5 bases, J lost 7 bases, and 13 bases stayed unmatched. The germline V gene encodes CDR1 SGHVS and CDR2 FQNEAQ. This CDR3 is built from 15 residues. CDR3 nucleotide sequence: TGTGCCAGCAGCGAGATCGACAGGGGAACGGGGGAGCAGTACTTC. It yields the protein CASSEIDRGTGEQYF.

This chain joins TRBV5-1 and TRBJ2-1, with D perhaps matching TRBD2 (6 bases). Germline V gene sequence: CDR1 SGHRS, CDR2 YFSETQ. V dropped 2 bases and J dropped 4 bases, with 10 bases sitting between them. The CDR3 runs to 14 residues. Here the CDR3 DNA reads TGCGCCAGCAGCTTTGGGGCGGGGTACAATGAGCAGTTCTTC. Amino acids: CASSFGAGYNEQFF.

This clone was seen just once. The chain carries TRBV4-1 and TRBJ1-2; D ambiguous. Germline V CDR1 and CDR2: MGHRA, YSYEKL. This CDR3 comprises 16 residues. Trimming removed 4 bases from V and 1 base from J, with 16 bases in between. This CDR3 reads CASSRPTLESNYGYTF. DNA of the CDR3: TGCGCCAGCAGCCGGCCCACTCTAGAGAGTAACTATGGCTACACCTTC.

This clone was seen a single time. The chain carries TRBV5-1 and TRBJ1-4, with D possibly TRBD1 on 6 matching bases. V was clipped by 5 bases and J by 3 bases, with 14 bases between them. The length of the CDR3 is 15 residues. Germline loops: CDR1 SGHRS, CDR2 YFSETQ. CDR3 residues: CASSPQWGPNEKLFF. The CDR3 DNA reads TGCGCCAGCAGTCCACAGTGGGGGCCTAATGAAAAACTGTTTTTT.

The chain is built from TRBV10-2 and TRBJ1-4; 8 positions match TRBD1. Germline trimming cut 0 bases from V and 8 bases from J; bases unmatched to any gene: 5. Germline loops: CDR1 WSHSY, CDR2 SAAADI. The CDR3 has 15 amino acids. The CDR3 here is CASSESNRQGEKLFF. CDR3 bases: TGCGCCAGCAGTGAGTCCAACCGACAGGGGGAAAAACTGTTTTTT.

The genes are TRBV5-1 and TRBJ1-3; D remains unclear. The CDR3 extends over 15 amino acids. CDR1 is SGHRS and CDR2 is YFSETQ in the germline V gene. The V gene lost 4 bases and the J gene lost 0 bases, with 11 bases spanning the gap. CDR3: CASSTGEGSGNTIYF. CDR3 sequence (DNA): TGCGCCAGCAGCACCGGGGAGGGCTCTGGAAACACCATATATTTT.

The chain recombines TRBV15 with TRBJ1-5, with D perhaps matching TRBD1 (5 bases). This CDR3 spans 19 amino acids. Germline-derived CDR1 and CDR2 are LNHNV and YYDKDF (reference sequence). Trimming removed 0 bases from V and 0 bases from J, with 18 bases in between. This chain's CDR3 is CATSRDLIGLTDSNQPQHF. The CDR3 DNA is TGTGCCACCAGCAGAGATCTCATCGGCCTGACAGATAGCAATCAGCCCCAGCATTTT.

This rearrangement joins TRBV6-8 to TRBJ2-6; D may be TRBD1 (6 bases). The CDR3 extends over 19 amino acids. The germline V gene has CDR1 MNHGY and CDR2 SAAAGT. V lost 2 bases, J lost 1 base, and 18 bases lay in between. The CDR3 protein is CASSYLPRGSGSGANVLTF. The CDR3 nucleotides are TGTGCCAGCAGTTACCTGCCCAGGGGCTCTGGGTCTGGGGCCAACGTCCTGACTTTC.

The genes are TRBV3-1 (or the pseudogene TRBV3-2) and TRBJ1-5, with TRBD1 matching over 7 bases. V gave up 0 bases and J gave up 7 bases; unmatched junction bases: 15. Per the germline V gene, CDR1 is LGHDT and CDR2 is YNNKEL (reference sequence). The length of the CDR3 is 18 residues. In DNA form, the CDR3 reads TGTGCCAGCAGCCAAGAGGGGGTCCAAGGGGGCAGGGGGCAGCCCCAGCATTTT. Translation gives CASSQEGVQGGRGQPQHF.

The chain joins TRBV5-1 to TRBJ2-3; 8 bases are shared with TRBD2. CDR3 length: 15 amino acids. V lost 4 bases, J lost 5 bases, and 9 bases stayed unmatched. Germline V CDR1 and CDR2: SGHRS, YFSETQ. CDR3 bases: TGCGCCAGCAGCGGAGCGGGAGACGGTGGAGATACGCAGTATTTT. Its protein product is CASSGAGDGGDTQYF.

CDR3 loop: CASSSGKSPTDTQYF. CDR3 nucleotides: TGTGCCAGCAGCTCCGGGAAATCACCCACAGATACGCAGTATTTT. This chain links TRBV7-3 with TRBJ2-3, with D perhaps TRBD2 (5 bases). The V end was cut by 4 bases, the J end by 2 bases, with 13 bases between. CDR3 length equals 15 residues. Germline loops: CDR1 SGHTA, CDR2 FQGTGA.

Comment on this clone: Other DNA sequences in this specimen translate into the identical CDR3. The chain has TRBV9 and TRBJ2-1, with 13 bases aligning to TRBD2. Looked up from germline, CDR1 is SGDLS and CDR2 is YYNGEE. This CDR3 is built from 16 residues. V lost 4 bases to trimming and J lost 4 bases; unmatched junction nucleotides: 5. Written as DNA, the CDR3 is TGTGCCAGCAGCCCCCGACTAGCGGGGGGATACAATGAGCAGTTCTTC. Translated: CASSPRLAGGYNEQFF.

As for this clone: The same CDR3 is also encoded by other DNA sequences in this sample. This chain connects TRBV20-1 to TRBJ1-5, with no clear D. This CDR3 is built from 13 residues. Germline CDR1 and CDR2: DFQATT and SNEGSKA (reference sequence). V lost 3 bases, J lost 4 bases, and 10 bases lay in between. CDR3 sequence (DNA): TGCAGTGCTAGTTCCGGGGTTAATCAGCCCCAGCATTTT. As protein: CSASSGVNQPQHF.

This chain connects TRBV27 to TRBJ1-3; D is uncertain. The germline V and J ends were trimmed by 8 bases and 0 bases, with 11 bases remaining between them. Germline-derived CDR1 and CDR2 are MNHEY and SMNVEV (reference sequence). The CDR3 spans 14 residues. The CDR3 protein is CASSRQGSGNTIYF. In nucleotides, the CDR3 is TGTGCCAGCTCCAGGCAAGGCTCTGGAAACACCATATATTTT.

The J gene is TRBJ1-2, the V gene TRBV19; 8 nucleotides match TRBD1. The V gene end was trimmed by 6 bases and the J gene end by 8 bases; junction bases not matched to a gene: 8. The germline V gene encodes CDR1 LNHDA and CDR2 SQIVND (reference sequence). CDR3 length: 13 residues. This CDR3 is CASSSDRAGGYTF. The CDR3 region has the DNA TGTGCCAGTAGCTCGGACAGGGCGGGAGGCTACACCTTC. The variable domain in full, completed from reference TRBV19 and TRBJ1-2, reads DGGITQSPKYLFRKEGQNVTLSCEQNLNHDAMYWYRQDPGQGLRLIYYSQIVNDFQKGDIAEGYSVSREKKESFPLTVTSAQKNPTAFYLCASSSDRAGGYTFGSGTRLTVV.

V usage is TRBV30 and J usage is TRBJ2-1; D remains ambiguous. Germline V gene lookup returns CDR1 GTSNPN and CDR2 SVGIG (reference sequence). CDR3 size: 13 residues. V lost 2 bases and J lost 0, with 5 bases in between. The CDR3 bases are TGTGCCTGGAGTCGTAGCTCCTACAATGAGCAGTTCTTC. Translated, it gives CAWSRSSYNEQFF.

The rearrangement links TRBV29-1 to TRBJ1-1; D unclear. The V end was cut by 4 bases, the J end by 8 bases, with 17 bases between. This CDR3 spans 13 amino acids. Looked up from germline, CDR1 is SQVTM and CDR2 is ANQGSEA. CDR3 residues: CSVGKNRGREAFF. The CDR3 bases are TGCAGCGTTGGAAAGAATCGGGGTCGCGAAGCTTTCTTT. The complete variable domain, with remaining parts taken from reference TRBV29-1 and TRBJ1-1, reads SAVISQKPSRDICQRGTSLTIQCQVDSQVTMMFWYRQQPGQSLTLIATANQGSEATYESGFVIDKFPISRPNLTFSTLTVSNMSPEDSSIYLCSVGKNRGREAFFGQGTRLTVV.

The chain carries TRBV6-1 and TRBJ2-3, with 7 nucleotides matching TRBD2. V dropped 2 bases and J dropped 4; count of bases not matched to a gene: 9. The CDR3 length is 16 residues. The germline V gene has CDR1 MNHNS and CDR2 SASEGT. CDR3 region: CASSELRRELADTQYF. CDR3 in DNA: TGTGCCAGCAGTGAACTAAGGCGGGAGTTGGCAGATACGCAGTATTTT.

The chain employs TRBV9 and TRBJ1-2; possibly TRBD1 for D (6 bases). Germline V CDR1 and CDR2: SGDLS, YYNGEE. V lost 2 bases and J 2 bases, leaving 10 bases between the germline ends. The CDR3 covers 14 residues. This CDR3 is CASSVDSPNYGYTF. In nucleotides, the CDR3 is TGTGCCAGCAGCGTGGACAGCCCGAACTATGGCTACACCTTC.

The rearrangement links TRBV25-1 to TRBJ1-1; no clear D gene. The CDR3 spans 12 residues. V was clipped by 6 bases and J by 4 bases, with 9 bases between them. Germline CDR1 MGHDK, CDR2 SYGVNS. The CDR3 loop reads CASSPVGTEAFF. CDR3 coding DNA: TGTGCCAGCAGCCCGGTTGGCACTGAAGCTTTCTTT.

The rearrangement links TRBV19 to TRBJ1-1, with D possibly TRBD1 on 6 matching bases. Germline CDR1 LNHDA, CDR2 SQIVND (reference sequence). Trimming removed 6 bases from V and 0 bases from J, with 11 bases in between. The CDR3 spans 14 residues. The CDR3: CASSAGDLNTEAFF. In DNA, the CDR3 is TGTGCCAGTAGCGCAGGGGACCTGAACACTGAAGCTTTCTTT.

The rearrangement joins TRBV6-5 to TRBJ1-2; D is ambiguous. The V and J ends lost 2 bases and 7 bases respectively, with 17 bases between them. CDR1 is MNHEY and CDR2 is SVGAGI in the germline V gene. There are 15 residues in the CDR3. The CDR3 DNA reads TGTGCCAGCAGTTACCTACAAATGGGAGTAGGTGGCTACACCTTC. This encodes CASSYLQMGVGGYTF.

The chain couples TRBV6-2 or TRBV6-3 to TRBJ2-2; 7 bases agree with TRBD2. CDR1 and CDR2 from the germline V gene are MNHEY and SVGEGT. The CDR3 has 15 amino acids. J gave up 4 bases and V 5 bases, and 7 bases lay outside the gene matches. The CDR3 DNA is TGTGCCAGCAGTGGACTAGTCGTCCTCACCGGGGAGCTGTTTTTT. It is translated as CASSGLVVLTGELFF.

V gene TRBV6-5 combines with J gene TRBJ2-2, with D perhaps matching TRBD1 (6 bases). The CDR3 is 14 amino acids. V lost 6 bases to trimming and J lost 4 bases, with 12 bases between them. Germline CDR1 MNHEY, CDR2 SVGAGI. In nucleotides, the CDR3 is TGTGCCAGCAGATATGGACAGAGCACCGGGGAGCTGTTTTTT. Translated: CASRYGQSTGELFF.

V is TRBV19 and J is TRBJ1-2; unclear D gene. Germline loops: CDR1 LNHDA, CDR2 SQIVND (reference sequence). The CDR3 has 14 amino acids. V was trimmed by 4 bases and J by 8 bases, leaving 17 bases between them. The CDR3, as DNA: TGTGCCAGTAGTACCCCGAGAGGCCCCCGAGGCTACACCTTC. Amino acid sequence: CASSTPRGPRGYTF.

The rearrangement joins TRBV9 to TRBJ2-5; 16 positions agree with TRBD2. The CDR3 length is 18 residues. Germline V gene lookup returns CDR1 SGDLS and CDR2 YYNGEE. V gave up 4 bases and J gave up 4 bases; unmatched junction bases: 10. CDR3 region: CASSLGTSGGASPETQYF. The DNA of the CDR3 is TGTGCCAGCAGCCTTGGGACTAGCGGGGGGGCGTCCCCAGAGACCCAGTACTTC.

The chain is built from TRBV19 and TRBJ1-1; the match to TRBD1 covers 8 bases. This CDR3 has 15 residues. Germline CDR1 is LNHDA and CDR2 is SQIVND (reference sequence). V trimming: 8 bases; J trimming: 7 bases; junction bases outside the gene matches: 15. The CDR3 protein is CASPLLQGVAIEAFF. DNA for the CDR3: TGTGCCAGTCCTCTCTTACAGGGGGTGGCTATTGAAGCTTTCTTT.